This passage covers 32 T cell receptor beta chains from one sample sequenced in a study of molecular identifiers for immune sequencing clone quantification. From the PCR reads, TCRdb called clonotypes with MiXCR, one entry per CDR3 protein. The sample records about 640,000 distinct CDR3 sequences, 15% to 20% being singletons. The sequenced material came from naive CD8+ T cells from blood, with Jurkat cell RNA spiked in. Described subset: FACS-sorted CD8+CD4-CCR7+CD45RA+ naive T cells. Receptors were obtained from a human donor in good health. Some libraries in this study had Jurkat cell RNA spiked in.

This clonotype appeared many times. The V gene is TRBV7-6, the J gene TRBJ2-1; D assignment may be TRBD1 or TRBD2 (5 bases each). The CDR3 sequence is 15 residues long. Germline V gene sequence: CDR1 SGHVS, CDR2 FNYEAQ. V lost 6 bases and J lost 2, with 14 bases in between. The CDR3 sequence: CASSLRDGTYNEQFF. The CDR3 DNA is TGTGCCAGCAGTCTCCGGGACGGGACCTACAATGAGCAGTTCTTC.

The chain uses TRBV4-1 and TRBJ2-7, with 9 bases aligning to TRBD1. This CDR3 has 19 residues. Per the germline V gene, CDR1 is MGHRA and CDR2 is YSYEKL. V lost 0 bases to trimming and J lost 6 bases; unmatched junction nucleotides: 18. This CDR3 is CASSQDGPEPGQGRCEQYF. The CDR3 coding sequence is TGCGCCAGCAGCCAAGATGGGCCTGAACCGGGACAGGGTCGTTGCGAGCAGTACTTC.

Only a few counts were recorded for this clonotype. The chain is built from TRBV4-1 and TRBJ2-3, with D perhaps TRBD1 (6 bases). CDR3 size: 17 residues. With 4 bases removed from V and 2 bases from J, the gap between germline ends came to 19 bases. Germline V gene data show CDR1 as MGHRA and CDR2 as YSYEKL. This chain's CDR3 is CASSPTSTGAPTDTQYF. The CDR3 region has the DNA TGCGCCAGCAGCCCCACGTCGACAGGCGCACCCACAGATACGCAGTATTTT.

At least ten counts were recorded for this clonotype. The rearrangement uses TRBV4-2 and TRBJ1-5; TRBD1 matches at 8 bases. The CDR3 length is 16 residues. Germline trimming cut 3 bases from V and 4 bases from J; bases unmatched to any gene: 8. The germline V gene has CDR1 LGHNA and CDR2 YNFKEQ. The CDR3 region has the DNA TGTGCCAGCAGCCAGGGAACAGGGGGGTCTAATCAGCCCCAGCATTTT. As protein: CASSQGTGGSNQPQHF.

In its sample, this clonotype was seen many times. The chain is built from TRBV7-9 and TRBJ1-4; no clear D gene. CDR3 length: 16 residues. Germline V lookup: CDR1 SEHNR, CDR2 FQNEAQ (reference sequence). The ends were cut back, 5 bases at V and 0 bases at J, with 13 bases in the middle. In nucleotides, the CDR3 is TGTGCCAGCAGCGCAACTTTTACCACAACTAATGAAAAACTGTTTTTT. Translation gives CASSATFTTTNEKLFF. Using reference TRBV7-9 and TRBJ1-4 for the parts outside the CDR3, the full variable domain is DTGVSQNPRHKITKRGQNVTFRCDPISEHNRLYWYRQTLGQGPEFLTYFQNEAQLEKSRLLSDRFSAERPKGSFSTLEIQRTEQGDSAMYLCASSATFTTTNEKLFFGSGTQLSVL.

This clonotype was observed at least ten times. The V call is TRBV20-1, the J call TRBJ2-3, with D unresolved. V dropped 0 bases and J dropped 1 base, with 14 bases sitting between them. CDR1 and CDR2 from the germline V gene are DFQATT and SNEGSKA (reference sequence). The CDR3 has 16 residues. This CDR3 reads CSARDLQTPRTDTQYF. The CDR3 DNA follows: TGCAGTGCTAGAGATCTTCAAACCCCTCGCACAGATACGCAGTATTTT.

About this clonotype itself: This could be a read error, since a much larger clone is one nucleotide away. The V call is TRBV4-3, the J call TRBJ2-5; TRBD1 aligns across 8 bases. This CDR3 comprises 16 residues. Germline V gives CDR1 LGHNA, CDR2 YSLEER. CDR3 amino acids: CASSQGPTGGSETQNF. In DNA, the CDR3 is TGCGCCAGCAGCCAAGGACCCACAGGGGGGTCAGAGACCCAGAACTTC.

This clonotype turned up a few times. The CDR3 DNA reads as TGCAGCGCTGGACTAGCTGACAGCAATGAGCAGTTCTTC. Translation: CSAGLADSNEQFF. The gene calls are TRBV29-1 and TRBJ2-1; 8 bases line up with TRBD2. J gave up 6 bases and V 7 bases, and 8 bases lay outside the gene matches. CDR1 SQVTM and CDR2 ANQGSEA come from the germline V gene. This CDR3 is 13 amino acids long.

On this clonotype itself: A clone one base away is much larger, so this may be a read error. The chain has TRBV29-1 and TRBJ2-7; D might be TRBD1 (6 bases). This CDR3 is 11 amino acids long. Germline loops: CDR1 SQVTM, CDR2 ANQGSEA. Here the CDR3 reads CNVYRDYEQYF. The DNA for the CDR3 is TGCAACGTATACAGGGACTACGAGCAGTACTTC.

This clonotype was seen more than once but under ten times. A much larger clone is a single base away; this may be a read error. The chain joins TRBV7-2 to TRBJ2-7; D uncertain. Per germline, CDR1 SGHTA and CDR2 FQGNSA. V lost 1 base to trimming and J lost 6 bases, with 7 bases between them. The CDR3 covers 12 residues. CDR3 sequence reads: CASSLVWCEQYF. CDR3 bases: TGTGCCAGCAGCTTAGTTTGGTGCGAGCAGTACTTC.

This sequence joins TRBV6-5 and TRBJ1-5; unclear D gene. Trimming pared 4 bases from V and 4 bases from J, leaving 14 bases between. CDR1 and CDR2 (germline): MNHEY, SVGAGI. This CDR3 has 15 amino acids. The CDR3 protein is CASSSVAGGNQPQHF. CDR3 bases: TGTGCCAGCAGTTCCGTCGCGGGAGGGAATCAGCCCCAGCATTTT.

In regard to this clonotype: A much larger clone differs by one base, so this may be a read error. V and J are TRBV19 and TRBJ2-7; 7 positions match TRBD1. With 3 bases clipped from V and 9 bases from J, the junction kept 14 bases outside the gene matches. The CDR3 length is 15 residues. Germline assignment: CDR1 LNHDA and CDR2 SQIVND (reference sequence). The CDR3 bases are TGTGCCAGTAGTATGGGCCTGGGGACAGCCCTAGGGCAGTACTTC. Encoded protein: CASSMGLGTALGQYF.

Comment on this clonotype: A read error may explain this, as a much larger clone is one base away. The V gene is TRBV20-1, the J gene TRBJ2-7; D may be TRBD1 (6 bases). CDR3 length: 12 residues. V lost 5 bases to trimming and J lost 6 bases, with 14 bases between them. CDR1 is DFQATT, CDR2 SNEGSKA, per germline (reference sequence). CDR3 sequence (DNA): TGCAGTGCTGGTAATCAGGGGTCCGAGCAGTACTTC. This encodes CSAGNQGSEQYF.

At least ten counts were recorded for this clonotype. The V and J genes are TRBV13 and TRBJ2-5; 11 bases line up with TRBD2. The CDR3 loop spans 18 amino acids. Germline assignment: CDR1 PRHDT and CDR2 FYEKMQ (reference sequence). With 7 bases clipped from V and 3 bases from J, the junction kept 16 bases outside the gene matches. CDR3 nucleotides: TGTGCCAGCATCTTCCCTGGACCGGGGACTAGCGGAGAAGAGACCCAGTACTTC. Its protein product is CASIFPGPGTSGEETQYF.

This clonotype has at least ten counts. The rearrangement links TRBV7-6 to TRBJ2-5; maybe TRBD1 (6 bases). Deletions cut 2 bases from V and 2 bases from J, with 15 bases between. Germline CDR1 is SGHVS and CDR2 is FNYEAQ. The CDR3 is made up of 16 amino acids. The CDR3, as DNA: TGTGCCAGCAGCTTATACCGACAGGAGACTCAAGAGACCCAGTACTTC. Amino acids: CASSLYRQETQETQYF.

CDR3 nucleotides: TGCGCCAGCAGCGAATGGGGCGGACAGCCCCAGCATTTT. This gives the protein CASSEWGGQPQHF. The chain couples TRBV4-3 to TRBJ1-5; TRBD1 might be the D (5 bases). The germline CDR1 and CDR2 sequences are LGHNA and YSLEER. Trimming pared 5 bases from V and 7 bases from J, leaving 12 bases between. There are 13 residues in the CDR3.

The table lists this clonotype with many counts. This sequence joins TRBV25-1 and TRBJ2-5, with 8 nucleotides matching TRBD2. Unmatched junction bases numbered 12, after V lost 7 bases and J lost 5 bases. This CDR3 comprises 15 residues. Germline V lookup: CDR1 MGHDK, CDR2 SYGVNS. CDR3 sequence: CASTTGGLGKETQYF. Here the CDR3 DNA reads TGTGCCAGCACAACGGGGGGGCTGGGGAAGGAGACCCAGTACTTC.

For this clonotype: The conserved closing phenylalanine or tryptophan is absent in this CDR3, likely reflecting a read error. This chain uses TRBV6-5 with TRBJ2-7; 10 bases line up with TRBD1. The CDR3 extends over 15 amino acids. From germline, CDR1 is MNHEY and CDR2 SVGAGI. The trim removed 6 bases at V and 6 bases at J, leaving 11 bases unmatched. The CDR3 reads CASSQTGGLAGEQYL. The CDR3 region has the DNA TGTGCCAGCAGCCAGACAGGGGGCCTAGCCGGCGAGCAGTACCTC.

This clonotype was detected many times. The V gene is TRBV27, the J gene TRBJ2-2; D is undetermined. Germline assignment: CDR1 MNHEY and CDR2 SMNVEV (reference sequence). There are 15 residues in the CDR3. With 1 base removed from V and 0 bases from J, the gap between germline ends came to 6 bases. The CDR3 loop is CASSLFQTNTGELFF. The CDR3 bases are TGTGCCAGCAGTTTATTCCAAACGAACACCGGGGAGCTGTTTTTT.

This clonotype has at least ten counts. The rearrangement uses TRBV11-2 and TRBJ2-1, with 10 bases aligning to TRBD2. CDR1 and CDR2 (germline): SGHAT, FQNNGV. Trimming cost V 0 bases and J 9 bases; bases outside gene matches: 5. CDR3 length equals 15 residues. CDR3 in DNA: TGTGCCAGCAGCTTAGAAGCGGGGGGGCCTGCTGAGCAGTTCTTC. Amino acids: CASSLEAGGPAEQFF.

This clonotype was seen many times. The chain employs TRBV6-5 and TRBJ1-1; D remains unclear. The germline CDR1 and CDR2 sequences are MNHEY and SVGAGI. V shed 0 bases and J shed 0 bases, with 11 bases lying between them. This CDR3 comprises 16 residues. The CDR3 loop reads CASSYSTGGLNTEAFF. The CDR3 DNA reads TGTGCCAGCAGTTACTCGACGGGAGGGCTGAACACTGAAGCTTTCTTT.

In its sample, this clonotype was seen many times. The chain couples TRBV12-3 or TRBV12-4 to TRBJ2-4, with D possibly called TRBD1 or TRBD2 (6 bases each). This CDR3 spans 15 amino acids. V dropped 5 bases and J dropped 3 bases, with 14 bases sitting between them. This CDR3 reads CASSEGGIGKNIQYF. CDR3 nucleotide sequence: TGTGCCAGCAGTGAGGGGGGAATAGGCAAAAACATTCAGTACTTC.

V usage is TRBV7-9 and J usage is TRBJ2-5; tentatively, D is TRBD1 (6 bases). From germline, CDR1 is SEHNR and CDR2 FQNEAQ (reference sequence). This CDR3 is built from 12 residues. V was clipped by 5 bases and J by 4 bases, with 8 bases between them. For the CDR3, the DNA is TGTGCCAGCAGCGCCAGGGGAGAGACCCAGTACTTC. As protein: CASSARGETQYF.

This clonotype was observed many times. The chain joins TRBV16 to TRBJ2-3; the D is unclear. CDR3 size: 14 residues. V shed 0 bases and J shed 5 bases, with 9 bases lying between them. Germline lookup yields CDR1 KGHSY and CDR2 FQNENV. Here the CDR3 reads CASSQSSDGDTQYF. CDR3 in DNA: TGTGCCAGCAGCCAATCAAGTGACGGAGATACGCAGTATTTT.

This clonotype was observed many times. The chain recombines TRBV7-9 with TRBJ1-4; D is unclear. There are 13 residues in the CDR3. From germline, CDR1 is SEHNR and CDR2 FQNEAQ (reference sequence). The V gene lost 6 bases and the J gene lost 6 bases, with 11 bases spanning the gap. This chain's CDR3 is CASSPPGDEKLFF. The CDR3, as DNA: TGTGCCAGCAGTCCCCCAGGCGATGAAAAACTGTTTTTT.

This clonotype appeared many times. The chain joins TRBV30 to TRBJ1-4; 11 bases fit TRBD1. CDR3 size: 14 residues. Germline CDR1 GTSNPN, CDR2 SVGIG (reference sequence). Trimming removed 0 bases from V and 7 bases from J; junction bases left unmatched: 1. CDR3 region: CAWSVGTGGEKLFF. As DNA, the CDR3 is TGTGCCTGGAGTGTCGGGACAGGGGGTGAAAAACTGTTTTTT.

Note on this clonotype: A much more abundant neighbour one base away suggests this may be a read error. The gene calls are TRBV12-3 or TRBV12-4 and TRBJ2-3; 10 nucleotides align to TRBD2. There are 12 residues in the CDR3. V gave up 6 bases and J gave up 14 bases; unmatched junction bases: 8. CDR3 DNA sequence: TGTGCCAGCAGCTTCACTAGCGGGGAGCGGTATTTT. It is translated as CASSFTSGERYF.

The chain couples TRBV28 to TRBJ1-4; D perhaps matches TRBD1 (6 bases). Germline V gives CDR1 MDHEN, CDR2 SYDVKM. The CDR3 sequence is 14 residues long. The ends were cut back, 5 bases at V and 8 bases at J, with 15 bases in the middle. The CDR3 sequence is CASSPWTVEEKLFF. CDR3 DNA: TGTGCCAGCAGTCCGTGGACAGTGGAAGAAAAACTGTTTTTT.

With respect to this clonotype: The conserved closing phenylalanine or tryptophan is absent in this CDR3, likely reflecting a read error. V is TRBV19 and J is TRBJ2-3, with D maybe TRBD1 (5 bases). The CDR3 loop spans 13 amino acids. Trimming took 5 bases from V and 2 from J, leaving 8 bases between them. Germline CDR1 is LNHDA and CDR2 is SQIVND (reference sequence). In DNA, the CDR3 is TGTGCCAGTAGTGACAGAAACACAGATACGCAGTATCTT. Translating gives CASSDRNTDTQYL.

This clonotype has only a few counts. It may be a read error: a sequence one base away is much more abundant. The rearrangement joins TRBV28 to TRBJ2-6; D is ambiguous. Trimming removed 8 bases from V and 5 bases from J, with 10 bases in between. This CDR3 has 13 amino acids. CDR1 is MDHEN and CDR2 is SYDVKM in the germline V gene. DNA of the CDR3: TGTGCCAGCTGCGAGTCTAGGGCCAACGTCCTGACTTTC. Protein sequence: CASCESRANVLTF.

The gene calls are TRBV19 and TRBJ1-2; 8 nucleotides match TRBD1. Germline CDR1 LNHDA, CDR2 SQIVND (reference sequence). J lost 3 bases, V lost 3 bases, and 18 bases had no gene match. CDR3 length equals 19 residues. Written as DNA, the CDR3 is TGTGCCAGTAGTATTATGTTTTATGGGCAGGGGGCGGACTACTATGGCTACACCTTC. This sequence encodes CASSIMFYGQGADYYGYTF.

At least ten counts were recorded for this clonotype. This rearrangement joins TRBV28 to TRBJ1-3; 9 positions match TRBD1. CDR3 size: 14 residues. With V trimmed by 6 bases and J by 4 bases, 4 bases remained unmatched. Germline CDR1 is MDHEN and CDR2 is SYDVKM. The CDR3 loop reads CASSYRGLGNTIYF. The DNA of the CDR3 is TGTGCCAGCAGCTACAGGGGGCTCGGAAACACCATATATTTT.